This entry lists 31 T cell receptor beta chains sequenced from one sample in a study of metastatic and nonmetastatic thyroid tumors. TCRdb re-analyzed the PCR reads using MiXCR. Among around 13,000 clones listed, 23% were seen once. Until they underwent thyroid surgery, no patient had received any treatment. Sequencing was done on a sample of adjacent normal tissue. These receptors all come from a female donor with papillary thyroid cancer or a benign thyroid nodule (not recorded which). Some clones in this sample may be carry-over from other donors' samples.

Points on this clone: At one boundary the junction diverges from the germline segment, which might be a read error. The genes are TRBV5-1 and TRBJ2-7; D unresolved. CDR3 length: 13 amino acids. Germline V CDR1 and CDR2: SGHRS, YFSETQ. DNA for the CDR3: TGCGCCAGCAGCTTGTGGACCTCCTACGAGCAGTGCTTC. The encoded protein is CASSLWTSYEQCF.

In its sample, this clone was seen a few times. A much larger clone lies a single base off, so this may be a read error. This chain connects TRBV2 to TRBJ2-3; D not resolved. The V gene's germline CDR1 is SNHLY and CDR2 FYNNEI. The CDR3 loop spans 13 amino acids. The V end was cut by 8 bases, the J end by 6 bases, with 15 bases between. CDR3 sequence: CASGLLKDDTQYF. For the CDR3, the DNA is TGTGCCAGCGGGCTTTTAAAGGACGATACGCAGTATTTT.

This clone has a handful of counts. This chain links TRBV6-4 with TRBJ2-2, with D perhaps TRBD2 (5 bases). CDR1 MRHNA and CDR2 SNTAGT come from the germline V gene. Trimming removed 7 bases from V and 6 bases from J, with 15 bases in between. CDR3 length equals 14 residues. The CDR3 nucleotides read TGTGCCAGCATTTATTCTAGCTCGGCCGGGGAGCTGTTTTTT. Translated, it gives CASIYSSSAGELFF.

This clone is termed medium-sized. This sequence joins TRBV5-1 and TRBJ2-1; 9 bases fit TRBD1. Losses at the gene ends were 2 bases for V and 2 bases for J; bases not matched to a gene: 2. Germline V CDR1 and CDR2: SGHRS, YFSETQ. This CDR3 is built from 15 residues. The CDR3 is CASSLQGATYNEQFF. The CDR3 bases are TGCGCCAGCAGCTTACAGGGGGCAACCTACAATGAGCAGTTCTTC. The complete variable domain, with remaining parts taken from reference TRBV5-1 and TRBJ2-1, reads KAGVTQTPRYLIKTRGQQVTLSCSPISGHRSVSWYQQTPGQGLQFLFEYFSETQRNKGNFPGRFSGRQFSNSRSEMNVSTLELGDSALYLCASSLQGATYNEQFFGPGTRLTVL.

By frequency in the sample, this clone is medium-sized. The CDR3 DNA sequence: TGTGCCAGCAGTTACCCCGGGCCTCCCCCCGGGGAGCTGTTTTTT. This codes for CASSYPGPPPGELFF. V and J are TRBV6-5 and TRBJ2-2; D is undetermined. Germline CDR1 reads MNHEY; CDR2 reads SVGAGI. Trimming stripped 2 bases from V and 6 bases from J, with 13 bases between. The CDR3 length is 15 residues.

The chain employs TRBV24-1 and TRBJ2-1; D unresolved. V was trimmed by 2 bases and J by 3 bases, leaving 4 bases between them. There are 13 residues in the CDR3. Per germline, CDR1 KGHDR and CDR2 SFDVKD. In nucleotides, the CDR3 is TGTGCCACCAGTGATTCAGTCTACAATGAGCAGTTCTTC. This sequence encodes CATSDSVYNEQFF.

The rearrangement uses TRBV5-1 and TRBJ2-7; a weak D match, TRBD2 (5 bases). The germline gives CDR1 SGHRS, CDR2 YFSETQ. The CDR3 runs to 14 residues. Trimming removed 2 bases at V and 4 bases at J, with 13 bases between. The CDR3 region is CASSLVLGGYEQYF. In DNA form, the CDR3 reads TGCGCCAGCAGCTTAGTACTAGGCGGGTACGAGCAGTACTTC.

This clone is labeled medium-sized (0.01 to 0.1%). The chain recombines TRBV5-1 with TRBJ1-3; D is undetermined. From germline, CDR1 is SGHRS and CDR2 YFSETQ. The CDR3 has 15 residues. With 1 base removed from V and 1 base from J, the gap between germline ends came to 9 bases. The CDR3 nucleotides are TGCGCCAGCAGCTTGTGGTGGGGATCTGGAAACACCATATATTTT. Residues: CASSLWWGSGNTIYF. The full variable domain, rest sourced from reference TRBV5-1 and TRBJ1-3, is KAGVTQTPRYLIKTRGQQVTLSCSPISGHRSVSWYQQTPGQGLQFLFEYFSETQRNKGNFPGRFSGRQFSNSRSEMNVSTLELGDSALYLCASSLWWGSGNTIYFGEGSWLTVV.

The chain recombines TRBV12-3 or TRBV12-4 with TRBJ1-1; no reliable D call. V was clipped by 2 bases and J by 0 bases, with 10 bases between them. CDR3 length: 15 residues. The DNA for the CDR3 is TGTGCCAGCAGTTTATCTCCCAATATGAACACTGAAGCTTTCTTT. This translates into CASSLSPNMNTEAFF.

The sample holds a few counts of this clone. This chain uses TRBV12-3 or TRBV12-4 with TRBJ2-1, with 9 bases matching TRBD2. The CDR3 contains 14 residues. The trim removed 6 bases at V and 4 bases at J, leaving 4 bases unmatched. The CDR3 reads CASRLAGSYNEQFF. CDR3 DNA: TGTGCCAGCAGGCTAGCGGGATCGTACAATGAGCAGTTCTTC.

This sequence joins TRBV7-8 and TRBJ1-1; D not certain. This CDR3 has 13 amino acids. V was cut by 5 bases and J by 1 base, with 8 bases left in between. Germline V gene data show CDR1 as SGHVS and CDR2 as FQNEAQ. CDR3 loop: CASSVYSNTEAFF. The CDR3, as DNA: TGTGCCAGCAGCGTGTATTCGAACACTGAAGCTTTCTTT.

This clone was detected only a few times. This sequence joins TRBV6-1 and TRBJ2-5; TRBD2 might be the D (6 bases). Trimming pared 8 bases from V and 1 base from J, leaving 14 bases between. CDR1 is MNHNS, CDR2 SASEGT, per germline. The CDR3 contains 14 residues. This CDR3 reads CASRARDSQETQYF. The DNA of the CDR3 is TGTGCCAGCCGGGCCAGGGACTCCCAAGAGACCCAGTACTTC.

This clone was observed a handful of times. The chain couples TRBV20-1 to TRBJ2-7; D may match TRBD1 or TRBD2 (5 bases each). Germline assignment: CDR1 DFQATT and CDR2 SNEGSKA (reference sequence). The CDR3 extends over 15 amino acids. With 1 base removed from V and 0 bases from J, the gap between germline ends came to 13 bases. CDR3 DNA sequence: TGCAGTGCTAGAGGGGGGAATGGGGCCTCCTACGAGCAGTACTTC. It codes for CSARGGNGASYEQYF.

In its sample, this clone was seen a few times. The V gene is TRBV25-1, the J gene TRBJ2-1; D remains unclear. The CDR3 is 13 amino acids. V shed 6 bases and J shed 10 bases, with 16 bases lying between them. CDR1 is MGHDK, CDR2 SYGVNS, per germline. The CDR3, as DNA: TGTGCCAGCAGGGCCCCAGCCTTGAACGAGCAGTTCTTC. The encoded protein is CASRAPALNEQFF.

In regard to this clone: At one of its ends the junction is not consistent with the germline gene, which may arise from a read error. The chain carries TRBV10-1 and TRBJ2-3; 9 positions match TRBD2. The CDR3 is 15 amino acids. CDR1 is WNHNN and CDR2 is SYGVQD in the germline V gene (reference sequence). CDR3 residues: CASSIAGDGTDTQYF. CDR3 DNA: TGTGCCAGCAGTATAGCGGGGGATGGCACAGATACGCAGTATTTT.

This chain's CDR3 is CASSGKGANYGYTF. The CDR3 DNA follows: TGCGCCAGCAGCGGCAAGGGGGCTAACTATGGCTACACCTTC. The chain has TRBV4-1 and TRBJ1-2; weak D call: TRBD1 (6 bases). The CDR3 extends over 14 amino acids. The V and J ends lost 5 bases and 0 bases respectively, with 10 bases between them. Germline loops: CDR1 MGHRA, CDR2 YSYEKL.

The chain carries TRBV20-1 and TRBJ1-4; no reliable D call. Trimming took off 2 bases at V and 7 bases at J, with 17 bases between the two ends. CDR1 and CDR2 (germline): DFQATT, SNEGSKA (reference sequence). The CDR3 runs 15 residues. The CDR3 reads CSARPPDTRGEKLFF. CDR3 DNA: TGCAGTGCTAGACCCCCCGACACACGGGGTGAAAAACTGTTTTTT.

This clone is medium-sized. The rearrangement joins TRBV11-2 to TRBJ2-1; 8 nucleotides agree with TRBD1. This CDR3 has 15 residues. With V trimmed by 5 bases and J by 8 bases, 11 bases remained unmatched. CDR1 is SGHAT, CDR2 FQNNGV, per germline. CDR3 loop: CASSGWQGARDEQFF. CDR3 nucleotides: TGTGCCAGCAGCGGCTGGCAGGGGGCGCGAGATGAGCAGTTCTTC.

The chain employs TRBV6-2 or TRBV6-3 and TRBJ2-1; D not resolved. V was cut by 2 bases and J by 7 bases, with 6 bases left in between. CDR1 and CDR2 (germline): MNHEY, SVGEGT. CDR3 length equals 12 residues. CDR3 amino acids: CASSYPENEQFF. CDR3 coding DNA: TGTGCCAGCAGTTACCCCGAGAATGAGCAGTTCTTC.

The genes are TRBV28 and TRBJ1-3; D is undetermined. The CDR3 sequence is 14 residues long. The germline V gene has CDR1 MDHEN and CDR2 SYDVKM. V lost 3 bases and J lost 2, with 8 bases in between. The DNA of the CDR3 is TGTGCCAGCAGTTTGTCAGGAGCTGGAAACACCATATATTTT. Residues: CASSLSGAGNTIYF.

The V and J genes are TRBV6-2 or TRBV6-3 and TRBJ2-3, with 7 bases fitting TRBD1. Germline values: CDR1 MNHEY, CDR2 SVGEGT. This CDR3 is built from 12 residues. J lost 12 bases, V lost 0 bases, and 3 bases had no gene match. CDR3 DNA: TGTGCCAGCAGTTACTCCGGGACAGAACAGTATTTT. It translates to CASSYSGTEQYF.

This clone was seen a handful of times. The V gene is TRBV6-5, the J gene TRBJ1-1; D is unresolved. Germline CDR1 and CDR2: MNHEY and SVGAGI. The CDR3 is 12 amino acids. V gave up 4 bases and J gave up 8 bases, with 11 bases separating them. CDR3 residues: CASSSASREAFF. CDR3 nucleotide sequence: TGTGCCAGCAGTTCTGCCAGCAGGGAAGCTTTCTTT.

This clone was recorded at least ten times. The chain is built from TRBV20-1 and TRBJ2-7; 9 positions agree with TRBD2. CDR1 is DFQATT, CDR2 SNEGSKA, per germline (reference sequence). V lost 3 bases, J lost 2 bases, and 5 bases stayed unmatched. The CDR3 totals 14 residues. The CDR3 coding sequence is TGCAGTGCTAGGGTTAGCGGGAGTGCCTACGAGCAGTACTTC. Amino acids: CSARVSGSAYEQYF.

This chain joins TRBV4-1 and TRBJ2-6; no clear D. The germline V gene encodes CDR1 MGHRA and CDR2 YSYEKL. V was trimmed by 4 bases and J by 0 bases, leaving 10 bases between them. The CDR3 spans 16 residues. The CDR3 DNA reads TGCGCCAGCAGCCTCTCCCATGGCTCTGGGGCCAACGTCCTGACTTTC. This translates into CASSLSHGSGANVLTF.

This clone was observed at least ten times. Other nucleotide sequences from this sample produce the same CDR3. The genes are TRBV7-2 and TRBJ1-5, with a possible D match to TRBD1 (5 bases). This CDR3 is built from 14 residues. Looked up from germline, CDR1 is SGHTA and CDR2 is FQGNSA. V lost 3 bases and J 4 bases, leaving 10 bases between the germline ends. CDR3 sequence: CASSFQGSNQPQHF. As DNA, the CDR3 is TGTGCCAGCAGCTTTCAGGGATCAAATCAGCCCCAGCATTTT.

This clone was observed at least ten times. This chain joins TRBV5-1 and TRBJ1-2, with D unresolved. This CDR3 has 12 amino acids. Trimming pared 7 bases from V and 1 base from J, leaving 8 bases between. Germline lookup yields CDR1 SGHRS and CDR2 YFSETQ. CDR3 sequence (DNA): TGCGCCAGCGGGCGGGGTAACTATGGCTACACCTTC. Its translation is CASGRGNYGYTF.

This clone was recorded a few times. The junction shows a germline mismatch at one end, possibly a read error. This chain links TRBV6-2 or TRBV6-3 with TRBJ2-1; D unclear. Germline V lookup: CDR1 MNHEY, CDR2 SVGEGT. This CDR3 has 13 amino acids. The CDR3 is CASSESYNSEQFF. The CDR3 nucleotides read TGTGCTAGCAGTGAGTCCTACAACTCTGAGCAGTTCTTC.

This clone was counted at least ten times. The CDR3 sequence is CSVAAGGPYNEQFF. The CDR3, as DNA: TGCAGCGTTGCCGCGGGAGGGCCCTACAATGAGCAGTTCTTC. The chain recombines TRBV29-1 with TRBJ2-1; 9 bases match TRBD2. The CDR3 is made up of 14 amino acids. Germline assignment: CDR1 SQVTM and CDR2 ANQGSEA. Unmatched junction bases numbered 3, after V lost 4 bases and J lost 2 bases.

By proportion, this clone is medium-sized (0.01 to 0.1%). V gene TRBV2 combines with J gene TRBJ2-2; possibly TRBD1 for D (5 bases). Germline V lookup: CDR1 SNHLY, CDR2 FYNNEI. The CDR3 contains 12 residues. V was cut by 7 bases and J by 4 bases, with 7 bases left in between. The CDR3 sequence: CASIRVTGELFF. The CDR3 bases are TGTGCCAGCATCAGGGTCACCGGGGAGCTGTTTTTT.

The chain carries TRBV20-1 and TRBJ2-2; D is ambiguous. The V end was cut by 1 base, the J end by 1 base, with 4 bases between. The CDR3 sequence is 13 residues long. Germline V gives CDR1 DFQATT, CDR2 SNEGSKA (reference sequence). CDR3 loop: CSARAGNTGELFF. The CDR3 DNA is TGCAGTGCTAGAGCGGGGAACACCGGGGAGCTGTTTTTT.

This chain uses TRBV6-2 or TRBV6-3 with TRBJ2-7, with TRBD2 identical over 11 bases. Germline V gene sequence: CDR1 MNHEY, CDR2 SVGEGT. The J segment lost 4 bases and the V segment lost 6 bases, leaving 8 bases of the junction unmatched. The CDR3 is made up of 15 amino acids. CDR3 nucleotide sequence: TGTGCCAGCAGCCGCCCACTAGCGGGAGTTTACGAGCAGTACGTC. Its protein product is CASSRPLAGVYEQYV.